This T cell receptor beta chain was retrieved from a study of memory CD4+ T cells and cytomegalovirus serostatus. Study results and caveats: 67 of 164 known CMV-associated TCRbeta sequences appeared in CD4+ memory.

In regard to this clone: As yet, its antigen is unknown.

TCRdb keeps only in-frame clones here, not all; method: immunoSEQ multiplex PCR. This table has some 87,000 clones, approximately 80% appearing once. Single viable CD3+CD4+CD8-CD45RO+ cells were sorted as the memory CD4+ T cells. Serum IgG to CMV pp150, pp28, p38 and p52 defined serostatus. CD4+ T cells were isolated by positive magnetic selection. V was clipped by 1 base and J by 0 bases, with 10 bases between them. Germline V gene lookup returns CDR1 SGHVS and CDR2 FQNEAQ. CDR3 size: 15 residues. What was sequenced was memory CD4+ T cells from blood. The sequence was collected from an adult in good health and CMV-seropositive. J is TRBJ2-7 and V is TRBV7-8; no clear D gene. CDR3 DNA: TGTGCCAGCAGCTTAGGACCAGCAAACTCCTACGAGCAGTACTTC. Translation gives CASSLGPANSYEQYF.